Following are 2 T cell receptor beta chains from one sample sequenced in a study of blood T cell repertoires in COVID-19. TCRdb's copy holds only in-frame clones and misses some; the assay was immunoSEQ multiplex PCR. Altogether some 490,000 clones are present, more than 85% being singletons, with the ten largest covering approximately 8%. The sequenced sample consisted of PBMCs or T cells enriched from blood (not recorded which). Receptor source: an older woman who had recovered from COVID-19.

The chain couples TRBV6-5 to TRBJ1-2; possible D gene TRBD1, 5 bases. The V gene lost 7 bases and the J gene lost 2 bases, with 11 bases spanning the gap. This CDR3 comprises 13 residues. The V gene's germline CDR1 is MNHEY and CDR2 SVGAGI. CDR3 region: CASTGHENYGYTF. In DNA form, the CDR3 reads TGTGCCAGCACCGGACATGAAAACTATGGCTACACCTTC.

The CDR3: CASSSPGQSYEQYF. In DNA form, the CDR3 reads TGTGCCAGCAGCTCCCCGGGACAAAGCTACGAGCAGTACTTC. The chain links TRBV7-2 to TRBJ2-7; TRBD1 is a possible D gene (6 bases). The CDR3 sequence is 14 residues long. Germline CDR1 reads SGHTA; CDR2 reads FQGNSA. The germline V and J ends were trimmed by 4 bases and 3 bases, with 13 bases remaining between them.